This T cell receptor beta chain is from a study of blood T cells in healthy people across ages. The CDR3 contains 13 residues. V shed 4 bases and J shed 2 bases, with 10 bases lying between them. In germline, CDR1 is SQVTM, CDR2 ANQGSEA. It was with a sample-barcoded 5' primer and a J-beta primer mix that a second PCR of roughly 7 to 12 cycles was run. MiXCR, applied by TCRdb to the 5' RACE reads, yields one record per CDR3 protein. Counted here are about 290,000 distinct CDR3 sequences, roughly 27% occurring once; the ten biggest clones make up 29%. The sequence was collected from a woman in her 70s in good health. This chain uses TRBV29-1 with TRBJ2-3, with D unclear. The sequencing input was blood. The CDR3 nucleotides are TGCAGCGTTGGCCAGGCCCTCACAGATACGCAGTATTTT. Its translation is CSVGQALTDTQYF.